The present T cell receptor (beta chain) was sequenced within a study of glioma-infiltrating T cells after dendritic cell vaccination. Amplification used 60 V beta primers and 13 J beta primers. Repertoires were generated with immunoSEQ multiplex PCR, while TCRdb's copy carries only in-frame clones and drops some. The data show around 89,000 clones, just over 85% seen once. This TCR came from a human donor with glioblastoma. The starting material was blood, obtained before dendritic cell vaccination.

The CDR3 here is CASSRLAAQGGNEQFF. The DNA of the CDR3 is TGTGCCAGCAGCCGATTAGCGGCCCAGGGAGGTAATGAGCAGTTCTTC. The rearrangement links TRBV7-9 to TRBJ2-1; D possibly corresponds to TRBD2 (6 bases). Trimming stripped 5 bases from V and 7 bases from J, with 21 bases between. The length of the CDR3 is 16 residues. Germline CDR1 reads SEHNR; CDR2 reads FQNEAQ (reference sequence).